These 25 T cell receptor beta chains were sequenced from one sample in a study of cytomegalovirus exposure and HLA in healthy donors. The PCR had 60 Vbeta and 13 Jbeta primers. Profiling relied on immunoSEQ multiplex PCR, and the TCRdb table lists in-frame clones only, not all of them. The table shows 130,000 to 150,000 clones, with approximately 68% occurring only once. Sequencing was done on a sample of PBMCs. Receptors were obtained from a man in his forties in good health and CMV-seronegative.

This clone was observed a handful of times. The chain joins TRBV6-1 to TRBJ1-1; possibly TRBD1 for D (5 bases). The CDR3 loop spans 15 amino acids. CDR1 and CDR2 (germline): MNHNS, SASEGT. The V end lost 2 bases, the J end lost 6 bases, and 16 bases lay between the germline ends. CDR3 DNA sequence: TGTGCCAGCAGTGAACCCCGGACGGACAAATCTGAAGCTTTCTTT. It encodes CASSEPRTDKSEAFF.

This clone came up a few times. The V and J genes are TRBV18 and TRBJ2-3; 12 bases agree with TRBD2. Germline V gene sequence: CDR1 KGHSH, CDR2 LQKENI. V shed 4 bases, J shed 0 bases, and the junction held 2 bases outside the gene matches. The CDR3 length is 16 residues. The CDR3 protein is CASSLGTSGSTDTQYF. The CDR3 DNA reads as TGTGCCAGCTCACTCGGGACTAGCGGGAGCACAGATACGCAGTATTTT.

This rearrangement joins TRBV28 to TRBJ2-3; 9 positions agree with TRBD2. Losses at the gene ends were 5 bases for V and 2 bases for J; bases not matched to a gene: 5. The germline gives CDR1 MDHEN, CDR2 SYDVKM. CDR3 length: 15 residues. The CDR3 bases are TGTGCCAGCAGTCTCCTAGCGGGAAACACAGATACGCAGTATTTT. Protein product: CASSLLAGNTDTQYF. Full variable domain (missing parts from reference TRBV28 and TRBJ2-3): DVKVTQSSRYLVKRTGEKVFLECVQDMDHENMFWYRQDPGLGLRLIYFSYDVKMKEKGDIPEGYSVSREKKERFSLILESASTNQTSMYLCASSLLAGNTDTQYFGPGTRLTVL.

CDR3 protein: CASSHQGGETQYF. CDR3 DNA sequence: TGTGCCAGTAGTCACCAGGGGGGCGAGACCCAGTACTTC. The chain combines TRBV19 with TRBJ2-5; TRBD1 might be the D (7 bases). Trimming cost V 5 bases and J 5 bases, with 12 bases left between them. Germline values: CDR1 LNHDA, CDR2 SQIVND (reference sequence). The CDR3 totals 13 residues.

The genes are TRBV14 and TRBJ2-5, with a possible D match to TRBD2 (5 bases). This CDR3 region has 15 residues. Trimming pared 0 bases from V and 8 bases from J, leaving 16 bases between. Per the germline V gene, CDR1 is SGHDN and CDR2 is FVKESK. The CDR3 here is CASSQDWTPYSTQYF. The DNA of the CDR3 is TGTGCCAGCAGCCAAGATTGGACTCCTTATAGTACCCAGTACTTC.

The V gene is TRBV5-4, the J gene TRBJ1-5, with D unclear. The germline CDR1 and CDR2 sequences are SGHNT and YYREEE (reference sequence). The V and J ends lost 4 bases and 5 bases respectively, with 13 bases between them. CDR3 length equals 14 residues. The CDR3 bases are TGTGCCAGCAGCCTAGGAGGTGGGGATCAGCCCCAGCATTTT. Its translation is CASSLGGGDQPQHF.

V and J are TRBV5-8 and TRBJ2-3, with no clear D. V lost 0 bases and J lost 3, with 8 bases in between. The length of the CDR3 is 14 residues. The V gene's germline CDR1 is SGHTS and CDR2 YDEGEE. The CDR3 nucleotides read TGTGCCAGCAGCTTGGTGGTAGCAACAGATACGCAGTATTTT. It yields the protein CASSLVVATDTQYF.

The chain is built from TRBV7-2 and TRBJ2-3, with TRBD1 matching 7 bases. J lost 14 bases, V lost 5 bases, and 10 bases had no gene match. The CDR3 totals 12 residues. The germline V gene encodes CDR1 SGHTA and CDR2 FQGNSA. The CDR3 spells CASSIDRVHRYF. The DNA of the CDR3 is TGTGCCAGCAGCATAGACAGGGTTCATCGGTATTTT.

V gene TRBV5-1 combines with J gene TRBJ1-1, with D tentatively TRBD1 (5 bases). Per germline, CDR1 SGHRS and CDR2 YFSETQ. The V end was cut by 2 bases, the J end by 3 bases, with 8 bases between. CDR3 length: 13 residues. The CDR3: CASSFGTDTEAFF. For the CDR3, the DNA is TGCGCCAGCAGCTTCGGGACTGACACTGAAGCTTTCTTT.

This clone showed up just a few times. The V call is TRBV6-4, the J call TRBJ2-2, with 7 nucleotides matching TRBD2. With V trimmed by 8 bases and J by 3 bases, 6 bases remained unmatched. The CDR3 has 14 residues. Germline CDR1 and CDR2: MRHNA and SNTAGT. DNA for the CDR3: TGTGCCAGCTCTACTAGCGTAGACACCGGGGAGCTGTTTTTT. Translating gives CASSTSVDTGELFF.

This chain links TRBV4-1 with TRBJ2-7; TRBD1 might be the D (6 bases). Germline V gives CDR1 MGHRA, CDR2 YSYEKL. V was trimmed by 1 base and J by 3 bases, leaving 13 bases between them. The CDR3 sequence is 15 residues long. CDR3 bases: TGCGCCAGCAGCCAAGGCCAAGGACAGAGCTACGAGCAGTACTTC. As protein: CASSQGQGQSYEQYF.

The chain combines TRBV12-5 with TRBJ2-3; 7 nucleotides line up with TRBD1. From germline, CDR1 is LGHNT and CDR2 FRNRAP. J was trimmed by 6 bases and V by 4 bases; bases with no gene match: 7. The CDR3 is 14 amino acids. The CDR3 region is CASGSHLGGDTQYF. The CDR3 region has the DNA TGTGCTAGTGGTTCACACCTAGGGGGCGATACGCAGTATTTT. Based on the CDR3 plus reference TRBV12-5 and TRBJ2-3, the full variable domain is DARVTQTPRHKVTEMGQEVTMRCQPILGHNTVFWYRQTMMQGLELLAYFRNRAPLDDSGMPKDRFSAEMPDATLATLKIQPSEPRDSAVYFCASGSHLGGDTQYFGPGTRLTVL.

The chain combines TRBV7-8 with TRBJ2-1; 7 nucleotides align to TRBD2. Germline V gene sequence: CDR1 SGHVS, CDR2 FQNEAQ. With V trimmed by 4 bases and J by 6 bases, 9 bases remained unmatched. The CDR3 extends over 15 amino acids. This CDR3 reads CASSSRPSGFNEQFF. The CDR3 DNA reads TGTGCCAGCAGCTCCCGCCCTAGCGGTTTCAATGAGCAGTTCTTC.

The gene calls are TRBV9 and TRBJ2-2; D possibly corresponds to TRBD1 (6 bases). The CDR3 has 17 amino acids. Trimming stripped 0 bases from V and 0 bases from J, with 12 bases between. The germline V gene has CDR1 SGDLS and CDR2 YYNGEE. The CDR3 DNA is TGTGCCAGCAGCGTAGACCGCAGGGGACCGAACACCGGGGAGCTGTTTTTT. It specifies CASSVDRRGPNTGELFF.

The CDR3 DNA is TGTGCCAGCAGTCGAGATGTACACACCATATATTTT. Protein sequence: CASSRDVHTIYF. This chain uses TRBV6-1 with TRBJ1-3; D is uncertain. Trimming shortened V by 5 bases and J by 8 bases, and 10 bases separated the two germline ends. CDR3 length: 12 amino acids. Germline-derived CDR1 and CDR2 are MNHNS and SASEGT.

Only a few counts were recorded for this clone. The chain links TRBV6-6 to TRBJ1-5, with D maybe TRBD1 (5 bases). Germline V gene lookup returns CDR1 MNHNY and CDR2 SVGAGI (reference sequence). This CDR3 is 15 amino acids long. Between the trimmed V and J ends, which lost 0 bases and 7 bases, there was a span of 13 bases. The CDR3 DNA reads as TGTGCCAGCAGTTACTCGAATCAGGGCGGACAGCCCCAGCATTTT. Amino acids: CASSYSNQGGQPQHF.

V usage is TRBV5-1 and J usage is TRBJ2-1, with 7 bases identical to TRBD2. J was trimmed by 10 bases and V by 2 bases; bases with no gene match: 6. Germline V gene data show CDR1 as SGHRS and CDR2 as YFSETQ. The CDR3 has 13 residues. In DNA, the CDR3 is TGCGCCAGCAGCTTTGCGGGAGCTCTCGAGCAGTTCTTC. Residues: CASSFAGALEQFF. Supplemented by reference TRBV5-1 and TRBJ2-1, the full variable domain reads KAGVTQTPRYLIKTRGQQVTLSCSPISGHRSVSWYQQTPGQGLQFLFEYFSETQRNKGNFPGRFSGRQFSNSRSEMNVSTLELGDSALYLCASSFAGALEQFFGPGTRLTVL.

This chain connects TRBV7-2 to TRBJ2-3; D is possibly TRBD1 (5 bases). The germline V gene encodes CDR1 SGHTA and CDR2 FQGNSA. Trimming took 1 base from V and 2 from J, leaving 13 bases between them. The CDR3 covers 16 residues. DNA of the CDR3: TGTGCCAGCAGCTTAGAGGGGCGGCCTTTCACAGATACGCAGTATTTT. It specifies CASSLEGRPFTDTQYF.

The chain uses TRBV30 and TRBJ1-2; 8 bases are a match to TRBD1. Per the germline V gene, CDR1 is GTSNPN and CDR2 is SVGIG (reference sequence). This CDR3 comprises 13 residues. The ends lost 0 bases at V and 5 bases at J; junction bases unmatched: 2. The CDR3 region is CAWSVGQGYGYTF. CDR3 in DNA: TGTGCCTGGAGTGTCGGACAGGGATATGGCTACACCTTC. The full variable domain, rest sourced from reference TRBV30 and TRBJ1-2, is SQTIHQWPATLVQPVGSPLSLECTVEGTSNPNLYWYRQAAGRGLQLLFYSVGIGQISSEVPQNLSASRPQDRQFILSSKKLLLSDSGFYLCAWSVGQGYGYTFGSGTRLTVV.

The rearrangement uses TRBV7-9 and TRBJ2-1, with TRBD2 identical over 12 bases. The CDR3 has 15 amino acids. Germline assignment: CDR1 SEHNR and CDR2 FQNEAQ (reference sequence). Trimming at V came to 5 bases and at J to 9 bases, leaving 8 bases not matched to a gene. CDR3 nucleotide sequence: TGTGCCAGCAGCGGCCTAGCGGGAGGGCCCGGTGAGCAGTTCTTC. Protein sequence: CASSGLAGGPGEQFF.

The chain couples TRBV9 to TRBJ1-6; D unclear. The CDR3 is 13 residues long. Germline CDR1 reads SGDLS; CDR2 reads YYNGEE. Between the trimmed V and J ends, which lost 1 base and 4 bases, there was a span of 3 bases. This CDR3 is CASSVTYNSPLHF. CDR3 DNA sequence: TGTGCCAGCAGCGTAACTTATAATTCACCCCTCCACTTT.

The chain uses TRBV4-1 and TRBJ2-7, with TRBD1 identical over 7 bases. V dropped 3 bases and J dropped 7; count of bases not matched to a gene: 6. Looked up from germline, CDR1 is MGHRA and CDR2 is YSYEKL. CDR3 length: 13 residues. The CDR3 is CASSHARDREQYF. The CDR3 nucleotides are TGCGCCAGCAGCCACGCCCGGGACAGAGAGCAGTACTTC.

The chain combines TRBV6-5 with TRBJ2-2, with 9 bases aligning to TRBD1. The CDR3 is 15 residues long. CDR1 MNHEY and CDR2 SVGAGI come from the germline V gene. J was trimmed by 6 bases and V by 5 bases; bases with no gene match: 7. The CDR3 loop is CASSHQTGGSGELFF. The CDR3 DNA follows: TGTGCCAGCAGTCACCAGACAGGGGGATCCGGGGAGCTGTTTTTT.

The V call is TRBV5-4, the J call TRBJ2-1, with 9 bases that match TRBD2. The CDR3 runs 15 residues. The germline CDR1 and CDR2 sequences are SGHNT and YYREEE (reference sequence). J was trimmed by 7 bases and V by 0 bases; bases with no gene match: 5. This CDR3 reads CASSLGGREGNEQFF. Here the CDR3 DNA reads TGTGCCAGCAGCTTGGGCGGGAGGGAGGGGAATGAGCAGTTCTTC.

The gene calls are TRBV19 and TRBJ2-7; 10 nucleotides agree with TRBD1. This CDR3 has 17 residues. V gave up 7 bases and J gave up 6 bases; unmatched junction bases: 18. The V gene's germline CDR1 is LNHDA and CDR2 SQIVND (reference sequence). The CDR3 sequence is CASTDIFPGTGEGEQYF. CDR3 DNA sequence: TGTGCCAGTACAGATATTTTTCCCGGGACAGGGGAAGGCGAGCAGTACTTC.